These 13 T cell receptor beta chains originate from one sample sequenced in a study of sequential checkpoint blockade in melanoma. Some clones are missing from TCRdb's copy, which holds only in-frame ones; the method was immunoSEQ multiplex PCR. The top ten hold approximately 6% of the sample, which has around 39,000 clones, about four fifths seen once. The treatment is: randomized to nivolumab then ipilimumab (arm A) or the reverse (arm B). Here the sequenced sample was CD8+ T cells sorted from blood (inferred from file names), taken from a patient given nivolumab and ipilimumab in sequence. Receptor source: a human donor with melanoma.

As to this clone: Other DNA sequences within the sample encode an identical CDR3. This chain links TRBV5-1 with TRBJ1-1; D is unresolved. Germline V CDR1 and CDR2: SGHRS, YFSETQ. V was cut by 0 bases and J by 4 bases, with 13 bases left in between. CDR3 length: 15 residues. CDR3 in DNA: TGCGCCAGCAGCTTGGACGGCCCCGGGAGCACTGAAGCTTTCTTT. Its protein is CASSLDGPGSTEAFF.

This rearrangement joins TRBV7-9 to TRBJ1-1; the D gene is possibly TRBD1 (5 bases). This CDR3 comprises 15 residues. The germline V gene encodes CDR1 SEHNR and CDR2 FQNEAQ (reference sequence). V gave up 5 bases and J gave up 3 bases, with 16 bases separating them. The DNA of the CDR3 is TGTGCCAGCAGCCCGGTGGGGGGGTCCGACACTGAAGCTTTCTTT. This sequence encodes CASSPVGGSDTEAFF.

This clone has a single count. The gene calls are TRBV28 and TRBJ2-5; no definite D call. Trimming pared 6 bases from V and 5 bases from J, leaving 4 bases between. The CDR3 spans 10 residues. Germline V gene lookup returns CDR1 MDHEN and CDR2 SYDVKM. The CDR3 sequence is CASSRETQYF. CDR3 nucleotide sequence: TGTGCCAGCAGCCGGGAGACCCAGTACTTC.

V is TRBV28 and J is TRBJ2-7; tentative D call: TRBD1 (6 bases). Between the trimmed V and J ends, which lost 6 bases and 3 bases, there was a span of 12 bases. Germline assignment: CDR1 MDHEN and CDR2 SYDVKM. This CDR3 contains 13 residues. The CDR3 sequence: CASRGRGVYEQYF. The CDR3 DNA reads as TGTGCCAGCAGGGGCAGGGGTGTCTACGAGCAGTACTTC.

The V call is TRBV2, the J call TRBJ2-7; D may be TRBD1 (5 bases). Germline V gives CDR1 SNHLY, CDR2 FYNNEI. V lost 7 bases and J lost 1, with 8 bases in between. CDR3 length: 12 amino acids. CDR3 bases: TGTGCCAGCAAACAGGCGTCCTACGAGCAGTACTTC. Its protein product is CASKQASYEQYF.

The genes are TRBV27 and TRBJ2-7; perhaps TRBD2 as D (7 bases). There are 16 residues in the CDR3. Germline V gives CDR1 MNHEY, CDR2 SMNVEV (reference sequence). V lost 5 bases and J lost 5, with 22 bases in between. The CDR3 nucleotides are TGTGCCAGCAGTCTCTTATGGGCCTTGGGGGGGCACGAGCAGTACTTC. This codes for CASSLLWALGGHEQYF.

V is TRBV4-1 and J is TRBJ2-7, with 9 bases fitting TRBD2. With 1 base clipped from V and 6 bases from J, the junction kept 10 bases outside the gene matches. This CDR3 is built from 16 residues. Germline-derived CDR1 and CDR2 are MGHRA and YSYEKL. The CDR3 nucleotides read TGCGCCAGCAGCCAAGCAGCGGTAGCGGGAGACTCCGAGCAGTACTTC. Its protein is CASSQAAVAGDSEQYF.

The rearrangement uses TRBV5-6 and TRBJ2-7; 7 bases are shared with TRBD2. The CDR3 totals 14 residues. V was pared by 1 base and J by 5 bases, with 6 bases of the junction left unmatched. Germline V CDR1 and CDR2: SGHDT, YYEEEE. The DNA for the CDR3 is TGTGCCAGCAGCTTGTGGACTAGTAGGCACGAGCAGTACTTC. This gives the protein CASSLWTSRHEQYF. Complete variable domain (other parts from reference TRBV5-6 and TRBJ2-7): DAGVTQSPTHLIKTRGQQVTLRCSPKSGHDTVSWYQQALGQGPQFIFQYYEEEERQRGNFPDRFSGHQFPNYSSELNVNALLLGDSALYLCASSLWTSRHEQYFGPGTRLTVT.

This clone has just one count. This chain links TRBV27 with TRBJ1-2; 9 bases line up with TRBD1. With V trimmed by 5 bases and J by 8 bases, 6 bases remained unmatched. Germline V gene lookup returns CDR1 MNHEY and CDR2 SMNVEV (reference sequence). The CDR3 contains 13 residues. CDR3 amino acids: CASSGPQGAGYTF. CDR3 DNA: TGTGCCAGCAGTGGACCACAGGGGGCCGGCTACACCTTC.

The V and J genes are TRBV9 and TRBJ2-3; D not resolved. The germline CDR1 and CDR2 sequences are SGDLS and YYNGEE. Trimming stripped 4 bases from V and 2 bases from J, with 8 bases between. This CDR3 is 13 amino acids long. The DNA of the CDR3 is TGTGCCAGCAGCTTGGGCCTCACAGATACGCAGTATTTT. This gives the protein CASSLGLTDTQYF.

This sequence joins TRBV5-1 and TRBJ1-2; D may be TRBD1 (5 bases). The CDR3 totals 14 residues. V dropped 0 bases and J dropped 7 bases, with 13 bases sitting between them. Germline V gene lookup returns CDR1 SGHRS and CDR2 YFSETQ. The CDR3 bases are TGCGCCAGCAGCTTGGTGGCGGGGGAGGGTGGCTACACCTTC. It encodes CASSLVAGEGGYTF.

The gene calls are TRBV6-1 and TRBJ1-1; D unclear. Per germline, CDR1 MNHNS and CDR2 SASEGT. The CDR3 contains 14 residues. The V end was cut by 6 bases, the J end by 5 bases, with 16 bases between. CDR3 in DNA: TGTGCCAGCAGAGAAACGGGGTTTGGTACTGAAGCTTTCTTT. Translated, it gives CASRETGFGTEAFF.

This chain links TRBV5-1 with TRBJ1-1, with D hard to call. Trimming shortened V by 3 bases and J by 0 bases, and 3 bases separated the two germline ends. Germline V gene sequence: CDR1 SGHRS, CDR2 YFSETQ. The CDR3 has 12 residues. CDR3: CASSSVNTEAFF. DNA of the CDR3: TGCGCCAGCAGCTCCGTGAACACTGAAGCTTTCTTT.